This entry features one TCR beta chain sequence. This record belongs to a study of blood T cell repertoires in COVID-19. J gave up 6 bases and V 8 bases, and 7 bases lay outside the gene matches. Germline-derived CDR1 and CDR2 are LNHDA and SQIVND (reference sequence). The CDR3 has 15 amino acids. TCRdb's table, derived via immunoSEQ multiplex PCR, lists solely in-frame clones and lacks some. The data hold around 300,000 clones, with 80% to 90% observed a single time. Source material: peripheral blood. The source is a young woman with active or convalescent COVID-19. The V and J genes are TRBV19 and TRBJ2-2; 12 bases line up with TRBD1. The CDR3 is CASGGTGGWSGELFF. CDR3 bases: TGTGCCAGTGGAGGGACAGGGGGCTGGTCCGGGGAGCTGTTTTTT.